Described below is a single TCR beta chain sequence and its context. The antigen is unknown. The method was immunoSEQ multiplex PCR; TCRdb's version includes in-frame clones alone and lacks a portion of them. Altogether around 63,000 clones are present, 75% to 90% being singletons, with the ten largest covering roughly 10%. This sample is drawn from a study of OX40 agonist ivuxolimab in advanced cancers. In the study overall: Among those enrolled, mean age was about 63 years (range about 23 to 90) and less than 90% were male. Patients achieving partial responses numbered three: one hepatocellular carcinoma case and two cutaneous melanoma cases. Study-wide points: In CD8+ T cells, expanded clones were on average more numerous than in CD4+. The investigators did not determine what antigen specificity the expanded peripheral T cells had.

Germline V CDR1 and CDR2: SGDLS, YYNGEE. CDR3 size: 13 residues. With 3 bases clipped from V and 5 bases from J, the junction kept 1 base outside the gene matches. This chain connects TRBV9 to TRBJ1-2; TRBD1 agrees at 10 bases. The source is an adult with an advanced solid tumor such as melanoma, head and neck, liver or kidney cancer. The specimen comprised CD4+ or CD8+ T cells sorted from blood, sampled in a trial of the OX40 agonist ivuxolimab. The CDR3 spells CASSADRGYGYTF. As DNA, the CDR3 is TGTGCCAGCAGCGCGGACAGGGGGTATGGCTACACCTTC. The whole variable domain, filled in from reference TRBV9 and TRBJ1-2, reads DSGVTQTPKHLITATGQRVTLRCSPRSGDLSVYWYQQSLDQGLQFLIQYYNGEERAKGNILERFSAQQFPDLHSELNLSSLELGDSALYFCASSADRGYGYTFGSGTRLTVV.